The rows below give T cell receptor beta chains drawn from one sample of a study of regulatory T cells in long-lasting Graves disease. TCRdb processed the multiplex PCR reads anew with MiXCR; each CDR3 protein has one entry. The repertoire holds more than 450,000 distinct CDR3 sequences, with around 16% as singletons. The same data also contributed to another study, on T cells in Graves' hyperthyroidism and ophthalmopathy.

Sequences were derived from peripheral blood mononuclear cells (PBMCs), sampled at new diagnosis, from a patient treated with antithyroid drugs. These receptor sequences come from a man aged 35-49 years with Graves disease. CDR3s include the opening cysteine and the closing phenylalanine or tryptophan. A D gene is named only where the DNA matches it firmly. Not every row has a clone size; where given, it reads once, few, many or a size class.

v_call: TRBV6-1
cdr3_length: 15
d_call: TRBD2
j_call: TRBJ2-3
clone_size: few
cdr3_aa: CASTSGGVATDTQYF
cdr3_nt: TGTGCCAGCACCTCGGGGGGGGTAGCCACAGATACGCAGTATTTT

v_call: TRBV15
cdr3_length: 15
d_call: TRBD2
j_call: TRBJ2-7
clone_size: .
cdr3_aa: CATSRGGTSGSEQYF
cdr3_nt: TGTGCCACCAGCAGAGGCGGGACTAGCGGCAGCGAGCAGTACTTC

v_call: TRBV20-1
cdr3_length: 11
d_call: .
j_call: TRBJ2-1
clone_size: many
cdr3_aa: CSARQYNEQFF
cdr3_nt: TGCAGTGCTAGACAGTACAATGAGCAGTTCTTC

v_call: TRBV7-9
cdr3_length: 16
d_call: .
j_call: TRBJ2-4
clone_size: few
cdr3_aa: CASSPSGGASLNIQYF
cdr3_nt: TGTGCCAGCAGCCCTAGTGGGGGAGCCTCCCTAAACATTCAGTACTTC

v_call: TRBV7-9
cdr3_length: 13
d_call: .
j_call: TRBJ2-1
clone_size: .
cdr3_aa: CASSLKGNGGQFF
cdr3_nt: TGTGCCAGCAGCTTAAAAGGAAACGGTGGGCAGTTCTTC

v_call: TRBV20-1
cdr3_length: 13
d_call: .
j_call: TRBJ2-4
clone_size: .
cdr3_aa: CSATPWGGNIQYF
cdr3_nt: TGCAGTGCTACCCCCTGGGGAGGAAACATTCAGTACTTC

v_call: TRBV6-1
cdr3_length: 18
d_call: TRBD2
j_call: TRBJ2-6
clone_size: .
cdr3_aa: CASRPSRARETGANVLTF
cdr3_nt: TGTGCCAGCAGACCATCTAGGGCGCGGGAGACTGGGGCCAACGTCCTGACTTTC

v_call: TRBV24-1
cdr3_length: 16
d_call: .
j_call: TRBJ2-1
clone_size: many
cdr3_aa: CATSDKRLHSYNEQFF
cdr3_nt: TGTGCCACCAGTGATAAGCGGTTACACTCCTACAATGAGCAGTTCTTC

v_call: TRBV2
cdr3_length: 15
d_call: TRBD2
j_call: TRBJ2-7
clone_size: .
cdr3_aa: CASSESSGRDYEQYF
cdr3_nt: TGTGCCAGCAGTGAATCTAGCGGGAGAGACTACGAGCAGTACTTC

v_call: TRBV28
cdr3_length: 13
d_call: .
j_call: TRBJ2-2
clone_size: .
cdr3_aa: CASSFRNTGELFF
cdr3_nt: TGTGCCAGCAGTTTCAGAAACACCGGGGAGCTGTTTTTT

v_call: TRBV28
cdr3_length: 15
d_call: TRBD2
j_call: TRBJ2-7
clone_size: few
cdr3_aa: CASRFGGAGGYEQYF
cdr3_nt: TGTGCCAGCAGGTTCGGGGGGGCTGGTGGGTACGAGCAGTACTTC

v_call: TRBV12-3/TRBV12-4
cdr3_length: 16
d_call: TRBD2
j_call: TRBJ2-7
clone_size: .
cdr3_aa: CASSLSPGLAGVEQYF
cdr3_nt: TGTGCCAGCAGTCTAAGCCCGGGACTAGCGGGAGTCGAGCAGTACTTC

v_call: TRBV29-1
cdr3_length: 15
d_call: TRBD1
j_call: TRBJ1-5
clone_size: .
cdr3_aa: CSVSGGTGNNQPQHF
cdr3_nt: TGCAGCGTTTCGGGGGGGACAGGGAACAATCAGCCCCAGCATTTT

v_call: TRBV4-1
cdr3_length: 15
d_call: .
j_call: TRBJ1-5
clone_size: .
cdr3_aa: CASSPRETGGQPQHF
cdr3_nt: TGCGCCAGCAGCCCAAGAGAGACGGGAGGACAGCCCCAGCATTTT